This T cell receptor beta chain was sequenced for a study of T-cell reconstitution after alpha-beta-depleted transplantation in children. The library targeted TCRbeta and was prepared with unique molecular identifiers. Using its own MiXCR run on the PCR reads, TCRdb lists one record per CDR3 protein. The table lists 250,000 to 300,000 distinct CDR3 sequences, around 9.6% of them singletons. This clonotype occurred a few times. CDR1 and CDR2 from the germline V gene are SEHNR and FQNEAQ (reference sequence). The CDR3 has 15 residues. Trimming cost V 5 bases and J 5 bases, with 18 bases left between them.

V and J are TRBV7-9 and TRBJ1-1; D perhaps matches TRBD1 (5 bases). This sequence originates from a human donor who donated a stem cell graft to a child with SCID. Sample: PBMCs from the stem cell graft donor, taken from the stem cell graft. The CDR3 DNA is TGTGCCAGCAGCCCCGAAGGACCGAGGGGTACTGAAGCTTTCTTT. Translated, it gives CASSPEGPRGTEAFF.